This entry concerns a single T cell receptor beta chain. Using RNA transcripts as the source, TCR beta CDR3 regions were amplified. HTBI primers were the set used in a first-round RT-PCR of the TCR CDR3. MiXCR, run by TCRdb on the multiplex PCR reads, gives a single entry per CDR3 protein. The sample consists of roughly 500,000 distinct CDR3 sequences, around 43% of them appearing once. The source of the sample is a study of T cells in Graves' hyperthyroidism and ophthalmopathy. V was shortened by 5 bases and J by 7 bases, with 20 bases between the two germline ends. CDR3 length equals 15 residues. Germline V gene sequence: CDR1 SGHTA, CDR2 FQGNSA. Clinicians diagnosed patients from clinical symptoms, serum thyroxine and TRAb, thyroid ultrasound and orbital computed tomography.

This clonotype was sampled from an adult woman with Graves' disease, either hyperthyroidism or ophthalmopathy (not recorded which). The chain recombines TRBV7-2 with TRBJ2-5; TRBD1 is a possible D gene (5 bases). The sequencing sample was made of peripheral blood or thyroid tissue (not recorded which). The CDR3 sequence is CASSPPSQGGGTQYF. The CDR3 DNA reads as TGTGCCAGCAGCCCGCCGTCCCAGGGTGGCGGGACCCAGTACTTC. Together with reference TRBV7-2 and TRBJ2-5, the CDR3 gives the full variable domain: GAGVSQSPSNKVTEKGKDVELRCDPISGHTALYWYRQSLGQGLEFLIYFQGNSAPDKSGLPSDRFSAERTGGSVSTLTIQRTQQEDSAVYLCASSPPSQGGGTQYFGPGTRLLVL.